The source of this T cell receptor (beta chain) is a study of patients and donors after allogeneic stem cell transplantation. On this clonotype: The germline gene is not matched at one end of the junction; a read error may be the cause.

TCRdb re-called the RT-PCR reads with MiXCR, one entry per CDR3 protein. The sample consists of about a million distinct CDR3 sequences, approximately 18% of them appearing once. The specimen was blood, either unsorted or a sorted T cell fraction (not recorded which). The sequence was collected from a human donor who was either an allogeneic HSCT recipient or a stem cell or donor lymphocyte infusion donor (not recorded which). It is not recorded whose cells these are; they may come from a transplant donor.

In nucleotides, the CDR3 is TGTGCCAGCAGCTCCACCCTGACTAGTGAAAGAATGTTC. It codes for CASSSTLTSERMF. The chain uses TRBV9 and TRBJ2-4, with D perhaps matching TRBD2 (6 bases). The germline CDR1 and CDR2 sequences are SGDLS and YYNGEE. The CDR3 spans 13 residues.